This note documents a single T cell receptor beta chain sequence. This entry belongs to a study of technical replicates of blood from several donors. Repertoires were generated with immunoSEQ multiplex PCR, while TCRdb's copy carries only in-frame clones and drops some. The sample includes some 85,000 clones, approximately 94% of them seen just once. V was pared by 4 bases and J by 6 bases, with 5 bases of the junction left unmatched. The CDR3 has 14 residues. Germline lookup yields CDR1 SGHTA and CDR2 FQGNSA. The chain joins TRBV7-2 to TRBJ2-7; TRBD2 agrees at 11 bases. The sequence was obtained from a human donor in good health. The sample comprised T cells isolated from PBMCs. CDR3: CASSSTSGSLEQYF. The CDR3 nucleotides read TGTGCCAGCAGCTCTACTAGCGGGAGTCTCGAGCAGTACTTC. Using reference TRBV7-2 and TRBJ2-7 for the parts outside the CDR3, the full variable domain is GAGVSQSPSNKVTEKGKDVELRCDPISGHTALYWYRQSLGQGLEFLIYFQGNSAPDKSGLPSDRFSAERTGGSVSTLTIQRTQQEDSAVYLCASSSTSGSLEQYFGPGTRLTVT.